These T cell receptor beta chains were read from a single sample in a study of cytomegalovirus exposure and HLA in healthy donors. Data came from immunoSEQ multiplex PCR; TCRdb stores just in-frame clones and leaves some out. Of 150,000 to 200,000 clones in the sample, under 80% were seen once. Sequenced sample: PBMCs. Receptors originate from a female donor in good health and CMV-seronegative. Both conserved end residues are part of each CDR3. D genes are given only for firm matches. The size field is filled for only some rows; it gives once, few, many or a size class.

V gene	clone size	J gene	D gene	CDR3 protein	CDR3 DNA
TRBV5-1	-	TRBJ2-7	-	CASSLTRMGEQYF	TGCGCCAGCAGCCTGACTAGGATGGGCGAGCAGTACTTC
TRBV15	-	TRBJ2-2	TRBD2	CATWEASGRGETGELFF	TGTGCCACCTGGGAAGCTAGCGGAAGAGGAGAGACCGGGGAGCTGTTTTTT
TRBV4-2	-	TRBJ1-2	-	CASSHLPPGNYGYTF	TGTGCCAGCAGCCACCTACCCCCAGGGAACTATGGCTACACCTTC
TRBV5-1	-	TRBJ2-1	TRBD1	CASSSGTGNEQFF	TGCGCCAGCAGCTCCGGGACAGGGAATGAGCAGTTCTTC
TRBV5-1	-	TRBJ1-2	-	CASSLEGRVVYGYTF	TGCGCCAGCAGCTTGGAGGGCAGGGTGGTTTACGGCTACACCTTC
TRBV7-2	-	TRBJ2-7	-	CASSLGGGANEQYF	TGTGCCAGCAGCTTAGGTGGGGGGGCCAACGAGCAGTACTTC
TRBV10-3	-	TRBJ2-2	-	CAISVGGTGELFF	TGTGCCATCAGTGTTGGAGGGACCGGGGAGCTGTTTTTT
TRBV9	-	TRBJ2-5	-	CASSSRETQYF	TGTGCCAGCAGCTCTAGGGAGACCCAGTACTTC
TRBV5-4	-	TRBJ1-3	TRBD1	CASSLGQGVSLSGNTIYF	TGTGCCAGCAGCTTAGGACAGGGCGTCTCTCTCTCTGGAAACACCATATATTTT
TRBV28	-	TRBJ2-1	TRBD1	CASTTGAVNNEQFF	TGTGCCAGCACAACAGGGGCGGTTAACAATGAGCAGTTCTTC
TRBV6-6	-	TRBJ2-4	TRBD1	CASSQPKTGTVNIQYF	TGTGCCAGCAGTCAACCGAAAACCGGGACAGTAAACATTCAGTACTTC
TRBV9	once	TRBJ1-1	-	CASSWGGRMNTEAFF	TGTGCCAGCAGCTGGGGGGGACGCATGAACACTGAAGCTTTCTTT
TRBV7-2	-	TRBJ2-1	TRBD1	CASSGRTGEDEQFF	TGTGCCAGCAGCGGCAGGACAGGGGAGGATGAGCAGTTCTTC
TRBV11-2	-	TRBJ1-6	-	CASSPGRGNSPLHF	TGTGCCAGCAGCCCCGGACGGGGGAATTCACCCCTCCACTTT
TRBV7-3	-	TRBJ2-2	TRBD1	CASSFGQGFTGELFF	TGTGCCAGCAGCTTCGGACAGGGGTTCACCGGGGAGCTGTTTTTT
TRBV4-1	-	TRBJ1-5	-	CASSQDVAGTGDQPQHF	TGCGCCAGCAGCCAAGATGTGGCCGGGACGGGGGATCAGCCCCAGCATTTT
TRBV5-4	-	TRBJ2-3	-	CASSYGERVQDTQYF	TGTGCCAGCAGCTACGGAGAGAGGGTACAAGATACGCAGTATTTT
TRBV28	-	TRBJ1-5	-	CASSQGHGNGQPQHF	TGTGCCAGCAGCCAGGGACACGGTAACGGGCAGCCCCAGCATTTT
TRBV6-1	few	TRBJ2-7	-	CASKALTGSYEQYF	TGTGCCAGCAAGGCGTTGACAGGTTCCTACGAGCAGTACTTC
TRBV5-1	-	TRBJ2-7	TRBD2	CASSLEVLAGGAEQYF	TGCGCCAGCAGCTTGGAAGTCCTAGCGGGAGGAGCTGAGCAGTACTTC
TRBV5-1	-	TRBJ1-4	-	CASSLNRDEKLFF	TGCGCCAGCAGCTTGAACAGGGATGAAAAACTGTTTTTT
TRBV30	-	TRBJ2-5	-	CAWSVVGGQQTQYF	TGTGCCTGGAGTGTCGTGGGGGGGCAACAGACCCAGTACTTC
TRBV7-2	-	TRBJ2-7	-	CASSSPPGDYEQYF	TGTGCCAGCAGCTCCCCCCCGGGTGACTACGAGCAGTACTTC
TRBV19	-	TRBJ1-5	TRBD1	CASRARTGVLEPQHF	TGTGCCAGTAGGGCTCGAACAGGGGTTTTGGAGCCCCAGCATTTT
TRBV5-6	-	TRBJ2-2	TRBD2	CASITTSGRDAGELFF	TGTGCCAGCATCACGACTAGCGGGAGGGATGCCGGGGAGCTGTTTTTT
TRBV7-9	-	TRBJ1-2	-	CASSLELGSYGYTF	TGTGCCAGCAGCTTAGAATTGGGGAGCTATGGCTACACCTTC
TRBV30	-	TRBJ2-3	-	CAWGEQGADTQYF	TGTGCCTGGGGAGAACAGGGAGCAGATACGCAGTATTTT
TRBV30	-	TRBJ2-7	-	CAWSARAGFYEQYF	TGTGCCTGGAGTGCCCGGGCGGGATTCTACGAGCAGTACTTC
TRBV5-4	once	TRBJ2-1	TRBD1	CASRPRDRGLYNEQFF	TGTGCCAGCAGGCCTAGGGACAGGGGGCTCTACAATGAGCAGTTCTTC
TRBV6-6	-	TRBJ1-3	TRBD1	CASRDWGQGDTIYF	TGTGCCAGCAGAGACTGGGGACAGGGAGACACCATATATTTT
TRBV7-9	-	TRBJ1-1	-	CASSRNPGSGTEAFF	TGTGCCAGCAGCCGTAACCCAGGGTCGGGCACTGAAGCTTTCTTT
TRBV30	-	TRBJ1-5	-	CAWSGTSDQPQHF	TGTGCCTGGAGTGGTACGTCGGATCAGCCCCAGCATTTT
TRBV19	-	TRBJ1-5	-	CASSPPQAGQPQHF	TGTGCCAGTAGTCCCCCGCAGGCAGGTCAGCCCCAGCATTTT
TRBV9	-	TRBJ1-1	TRBD1	CASSPRDRVWTEAFF	TGTGCCAGCAGCCCCAGGGACAGGGTCTGGACTGAAGCTTTCTTT
TRBV5-1	-	TRBJ2-1	TRBD1	CASSSDDRVPEQFF	TGCGCCAGCAGCTCTGATGACAGGGTACCTGAGCAGTTCTTC
TRBV7-2	-	TRBJ1-5	TRBD1	CASSLGQPNQPQHF	TGTGCCAGCAGCTTGGGACAGCCTAATCAGCCCCAGCATTTT
TRBV2	few	TRBJ2-1	TRBD2	CASSESGGRYNEQFF	TGTGCCAGCAGTGAAAGCGGGGGGAGGTACAATGAGCAGTTCTTC
TRBV7-2	-	TRBJ2-4	-	CASSLPLDKNIQYF	TGTGCCAGCAGCTTACCCTTAGACAAAAACATTCAGTACTTC
TRBV5-1	-	TRBJ2-2	TRBD2	CASSPAVLAGGRDGELFF	TGCGCCAGCAGCCCCGCGGTCCTAGCGGGGGGGCGAGACGGGGAGCTGTTTTTT
TRBV9	-	TRBJ1-5	-	CASSVAGGNNQPQHF	TGTGCCAGCAGCGTAGCTGGGGGGAACAATCAGCCCCAGCATTTT
TRBV7-2	-	TRBJ2-3	TRBD2	CASRSTLAGAPGRTQYF	TGTGCCAGCAGGTCGACACTAGCGGGGGCGCCGGGGAGGACGCAGTATTTT
TRBV7-9	few	TRBJ2-7	TRBD2	CASSRERLAGLAF	TGTGCCAGCAGCCGGGAGCGGCTAGCGGGTTTAGCCTTC
TRBV7-9	once	TRBJ2-5	TRBD1	CASSPGTDQETQYF	TGTGCCAGCAGCCCCGGGACAGATCAAGAGACCCAGTACTTC
TRBV19	-	TRBJ1-4	TRBD1	CATDGQGEKLFF	TGTGCCACCGACGGACAGGGGGAAAAACTGTTTTTT
TRBV27	-	TRBJ2-7	TRBD2	CASTRGGLAGAYEQYF	TGTGCCAGCACGAGGGGGGGACTAGCGGGAGCCTACGAGCAGTACTTC
TRBV27	-	TRBJ2-7	TRBD1	CASRNRDRVHEQYF	TGTGCCAGTAGGAACCGGGACAGGGTACACGAGCAGTACTTC
TRBV4-2	-	TRBJ2-7	-	CASSQGESGAYEQYF	TGTGCCAGCAGCCAAGGGGAGTCGGGAGCCTACGAGCAGTACTTC
TRBV28	-	TRBJ2-3	TRBD1	CASSLLRGRGTDTQYF	TGTGCCAGCAGTTTACTCAGGGGGCGCGGCACAGATACGCAGTATTTT